This T cell receptor beta chain was sequenced for a study of T-cell memory formation after mild COVID-19. TCRdb used MiXCR to reprocess the 5' RACE reads, holding one entry per CDR3 protein. The data show some 180,000 distinct CDR3 sequences, about an eighth seen once. This clonotype has a handful of counts. The germline gives CDR1 MGHRA, CDR2 YSYEKL. V was clipped by 0 bases and J by 9 bases, with 9 bases between them. The length of the CDR3 is 13 residues. V and J are TRBV4-1 and TRBJ1-5; tentative D call: TRBD1 (6 bases). The sample consisted of PBMCs or a T cell subset sorted from them (not recorded which). This clonotype was sampled from a man between 18 and 29 years old who had mild COVID-19 (a few samples of this study predate the infection). Cell type and time point are not known. The CDR3 sequence: CASSQDWGRPQHF. As DNA, the CDR3 is TGCGCCAGCAGCCAAGATTGGGGGCGGCCCCAGCATTTT.